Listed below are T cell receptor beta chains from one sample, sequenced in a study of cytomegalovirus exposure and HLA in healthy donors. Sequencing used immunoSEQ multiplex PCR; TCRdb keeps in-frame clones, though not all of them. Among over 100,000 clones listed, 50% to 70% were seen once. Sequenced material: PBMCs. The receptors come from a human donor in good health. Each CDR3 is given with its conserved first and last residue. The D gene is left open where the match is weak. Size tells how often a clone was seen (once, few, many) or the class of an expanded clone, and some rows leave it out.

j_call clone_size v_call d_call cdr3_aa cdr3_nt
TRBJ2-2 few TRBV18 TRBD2 CASSPLSLAGGPGTGELFF TGTGCCAGCTCACCACTCTCCCTAGCGGGAGGGCCGGGCACCGGGGAGCTGTTTTTT
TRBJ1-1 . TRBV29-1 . CSVPRGVEDSEAFF TGCAGCGTTCCTCGGGGGGTGGAAGATTCTGAAGCTTTCTTT
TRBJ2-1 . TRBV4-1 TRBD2 CASSQGLARENNEQFF TGCGCCAGCAGCCAAGGGTTGGCGCGGGAGAACAATGAGCAGTTCTTC
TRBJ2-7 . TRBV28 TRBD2 CASPGGYYEQYF TGTGCCAGTCCGGGGGGATACTACGAGCAGTACTTC
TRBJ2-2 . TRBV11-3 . CASSLRGTGELFF TGTGCCAGCAGCTTGAGGGGGACCGGGGAGCTGTTTTTT
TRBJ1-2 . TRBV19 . CASSQYYGYTF TGTGCCAGTAGTCAATACTATGGCTACACCTTC
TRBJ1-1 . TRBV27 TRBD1 CASSARDREGMNTEAFF TGTGCCAGCAGTGCCCGGGACAGGGAGGGTATGAACACTGAAGCTTTCTTT
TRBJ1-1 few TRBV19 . CASSIGAEAFF TGTGCCAGTAGTATAGGAGCTGAAGCTTTCTTT
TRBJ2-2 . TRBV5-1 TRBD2 CASSLVGREYGELFF TGCGCCAGCAGCTTGGTTGGGCGGGAGTACGGGGAGCTGTTTTTT
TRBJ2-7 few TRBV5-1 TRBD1 CASSKTGGYEQYF TGCGCCAGCAGCAAGACAGGGGGCTACGAGCAGTACTTC
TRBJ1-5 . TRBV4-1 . CASSQDRGQPQHF TGCGCCAGCAGCCAAGATCGGGGGCAGCCCCAGCATTTT
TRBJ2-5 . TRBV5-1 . CASSPPRGETQYF TGCGCCAGCAGCCCCCCCAGAGGTGAGACCCAGTACTTC
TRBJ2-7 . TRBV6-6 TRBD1 CASSWGTGVPYEQYF TGTGCCAGCAGTTGGGGGACAGGGGTTCCCTACGAGCAGTACTTC
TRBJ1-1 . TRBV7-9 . CASSFGAGTEAFF TGTGCCAGCAGCTTTGGGGCAGGCACTGAAGCTTTCTTT
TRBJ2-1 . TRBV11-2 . CASSLDTAEQFF TGTGCCAGCAGCTTAGATACTGCGGAGCAGTTCTTC
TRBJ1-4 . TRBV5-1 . CASSLGYSRNEKLFF TGCGCCAGCAGCTTGGGATACAGCCGAAATGAAAAACTGTTTTTT
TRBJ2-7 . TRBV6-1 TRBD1 CASSEDPRYSGTGGSYEQYF TGTGCCAGCAGTGAAGATCCGCGCTATTCCGGGACAGGGGGCTCCTACGAGCAGTACTTC
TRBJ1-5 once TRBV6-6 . CASSLTGSGNQPQHF TGTGCCAGCAGCCTCACAGGGTCGGGAAATCAGCCCCAGCATTTT
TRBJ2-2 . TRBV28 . CASSFKHSPGRAGELFF TGTGCCAGCAGTTTTAAACATTCCCCAGGCCGCGCCGGGGAGCTGTTTTTT
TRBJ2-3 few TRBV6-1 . CASQGMPGTDTQYF TGTGCCAGCCAGGGTATGCCCGGCACAGATACGCAGTATTTT
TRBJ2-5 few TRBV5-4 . CASSLGHVKVSAPETQYF TGTGCCAGCAGCTTGGGTCACGTTAAGGTTAGCGCCCCAGAGACCCAGTACTTC
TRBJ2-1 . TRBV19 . CASSIAQGNDEQFF TGTGCCAGTAGTATCGCACAGGGAAACGATGAGCAGTTCTTC
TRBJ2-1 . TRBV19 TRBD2 CASSIMTSGRLSSYNEQFF TGTGCCAGTAGTATTATGACTAGCGGGAGGTTAAGCTCCTACAATGAGCAGTTCTTC
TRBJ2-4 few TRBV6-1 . CASDLGRAKNIQYF TGTGCCAGCGACTTGGGGAGAGCCAAAAACATTCAGTACTTC
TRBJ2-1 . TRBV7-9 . CASSLSGGAPNNEQFF TGTGCCAGCAGCTTAAGTGGGGGCGCCCCCAACAATGAGCAGTTCTTC
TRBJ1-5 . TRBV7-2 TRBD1 CASSPQGGNQPQHF TGTGCCAGCAGCCCACAGGGGGGGAATCAGCCCCAGCATTTT